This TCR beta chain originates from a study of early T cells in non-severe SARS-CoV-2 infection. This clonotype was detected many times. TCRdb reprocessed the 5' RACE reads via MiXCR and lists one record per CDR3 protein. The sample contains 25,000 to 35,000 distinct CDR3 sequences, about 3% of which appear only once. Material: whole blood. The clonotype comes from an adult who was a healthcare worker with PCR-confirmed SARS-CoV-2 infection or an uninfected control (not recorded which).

The CDR3 sequence is CASSYSSWASYGYTF. The CDR3 region has the DNA TGTGCCAGCAGTTACTCGTCTTGGGCCAGCTATGGCTACACCTTC. The V and J genes are TRBV6-5 and TRBJ1-2; the D is unclear. The V gene's germline CDR1 is MNHEY and CDR2 SVGAGI. The CDR3 contains 15 residues. V was shortened by 0 bases and J by 4 bases, with 12 bases between the two germline ends.